This T cell receptor (beta chain) is from a study of graft-versus-host responses after intestinal transplantation. This clone has just a few counts. The germline V gene encodes CDR1 SGHRS and CDR2 YFSETQ. The CDR3 length is 18 residues. Trimming shortened V by 3 bases and J by 3 bases, and 21 bases separated the two germline ends. Assay: immunoSEQ multiplex PCR; the TCRdb copy retains only in-frame clones and omits some. Of about 97,000 clones listed, around 90% were seen once; the top ten hold 15% to 20%. The sequence came from a human patient who received an intestinal transplant, so some T cells may come from the graft donor. The chain uses TRBV5-1 and TRBJ2-2, with unresolved D. Sequences were derived from PBMCs, sampled around 450 days after intestinal transplant. CDR3 region: CASSSNFPGLKDTGELFF. CDR3 bases: TGCGCCAGCAGCTCCAATTTTCCGGGTCTAAAGGACACCGGGGAGCTGTTTTTT.